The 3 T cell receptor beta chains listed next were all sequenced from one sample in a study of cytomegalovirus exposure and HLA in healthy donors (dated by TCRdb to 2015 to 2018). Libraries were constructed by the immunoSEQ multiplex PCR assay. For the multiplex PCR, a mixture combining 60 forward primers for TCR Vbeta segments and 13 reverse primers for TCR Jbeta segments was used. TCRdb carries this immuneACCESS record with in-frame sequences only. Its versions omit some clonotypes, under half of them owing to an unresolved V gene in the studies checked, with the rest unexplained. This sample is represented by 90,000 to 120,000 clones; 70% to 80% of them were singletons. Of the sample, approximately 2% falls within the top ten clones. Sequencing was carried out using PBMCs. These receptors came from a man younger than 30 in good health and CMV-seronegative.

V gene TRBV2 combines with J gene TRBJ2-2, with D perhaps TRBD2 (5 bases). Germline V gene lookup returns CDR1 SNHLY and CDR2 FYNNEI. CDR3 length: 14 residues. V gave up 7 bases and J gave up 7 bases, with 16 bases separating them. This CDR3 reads CASNMQVGNGELFF. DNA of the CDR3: TGTGCCAGCAATATGCAGGTCGGGAACGGGGAGCTGTTTTTT.

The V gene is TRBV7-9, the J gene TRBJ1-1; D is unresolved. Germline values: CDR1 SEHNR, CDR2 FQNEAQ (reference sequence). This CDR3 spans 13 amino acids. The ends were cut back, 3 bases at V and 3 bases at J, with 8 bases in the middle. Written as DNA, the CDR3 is TGTGCCAGCAGCTTTTTACTCGACACTGAAGCTTTCTTT. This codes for CASSFLLDTEAFF. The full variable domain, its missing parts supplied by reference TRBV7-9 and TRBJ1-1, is DTGVSQNPRHKITKRGQNVTFRCDPISEHNRLYWYRQTLGQGPEFLTYFQNEAQLEKSRLLSDRFSAERPKGSFSTLEIQRTEQGDSAMYLCASSFLLDTEAFFGQGTRLTVV.

The CDR3 coding sequence is TGTGCCAGCAGCCCGGGACAGGGCTATAATTCACCCCTCCACTTT. This translates into CASSPGQGYNSPLHF. The gene calls are TRBV7-9 and TRBJ1-6; 9 bases align to TRBD1. V lost 5 bases to trimming and J lost 3 bases; unmatched junction nucleotides: 2. Per the germline V gene, CDR1 is SEHNR and CDR2 is FQNEAQ (reference sequence). CDR3 length: 15 residues.